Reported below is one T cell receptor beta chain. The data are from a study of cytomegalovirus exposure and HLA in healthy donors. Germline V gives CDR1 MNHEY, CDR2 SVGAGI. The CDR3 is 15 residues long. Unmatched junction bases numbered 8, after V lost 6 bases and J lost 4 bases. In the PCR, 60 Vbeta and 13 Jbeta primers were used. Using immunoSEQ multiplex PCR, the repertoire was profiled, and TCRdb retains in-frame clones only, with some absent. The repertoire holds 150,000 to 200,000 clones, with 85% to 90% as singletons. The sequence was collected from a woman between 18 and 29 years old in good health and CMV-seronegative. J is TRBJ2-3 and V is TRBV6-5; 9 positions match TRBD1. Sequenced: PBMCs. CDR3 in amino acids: CASSRTGGDADTQYF. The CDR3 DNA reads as TGTGCCAGCAGCAGAACAGGGGGCGATGCAGATACGCAGTATTTT.